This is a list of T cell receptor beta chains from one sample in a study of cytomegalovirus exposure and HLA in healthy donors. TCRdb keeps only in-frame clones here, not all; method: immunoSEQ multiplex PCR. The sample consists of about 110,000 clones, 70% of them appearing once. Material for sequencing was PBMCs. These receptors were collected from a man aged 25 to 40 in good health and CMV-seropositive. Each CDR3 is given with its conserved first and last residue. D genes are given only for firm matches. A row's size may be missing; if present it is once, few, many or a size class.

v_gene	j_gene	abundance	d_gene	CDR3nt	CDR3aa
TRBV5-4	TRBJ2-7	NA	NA	TGTGCCAGCAGCTTGGGGAGCTCCTACGAGCAGTACTTC	CASSLGSSYEQYF
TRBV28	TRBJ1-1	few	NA	TGTGCCAGCAGTAAACAGGGTGCCCGCCGAGAAGCTTTCTTT	CASSKQGARREAFF
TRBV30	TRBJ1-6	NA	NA	TGTGCCTGGGGGCCCGCCGTCTGGAATTCACCCCTCCACTTT	CAWGPAVWNSPLHF
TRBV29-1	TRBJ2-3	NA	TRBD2	TGCAGCGCCAGGGGGCAGCCAGTAGGGACTAGCGGGAGGGGCAGGAGCACAGATACGCAGTATTTT	CSARGQPVGTSGRGRSTDTQYF
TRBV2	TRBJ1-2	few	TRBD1	TGTGCCAGCAGTGGGACAGGGACCTTCTATGGCTACACCTTC	CASSGTGTFYGYTF
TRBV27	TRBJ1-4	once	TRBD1	TGTGCCAGCCCGACAGGGGATGAAAAACTGTTTTTT	CASPTGDEKLFF
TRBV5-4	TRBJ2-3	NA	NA	TGTGCCAGCAGCTCACGGACTCAGGGGGGTACGCAGTATTTT	CASSSRTQGGTQYF
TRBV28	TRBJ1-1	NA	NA	TGTGCCAGCAGTGAGGGGGGGAGCTCGGGGAACACTGAAGCTTTCTTT	CASSEGGSSGNTEAFF
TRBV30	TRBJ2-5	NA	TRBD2	TGTGCCTGGAGTGGTAGCGGGGGAGAGACCCAGTACTTC	CAWSGSGGETQYF
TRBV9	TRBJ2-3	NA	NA	TGTGCCAGCAGTGCGGTTGAGACAGATACGCAGTATTTT	CASSAVETDTQYF
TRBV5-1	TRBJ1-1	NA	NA	TGCGCCAGCAGCTTGGGGGCTAACACTGAAGCTTTCTTT	CASSLGANTEAFF
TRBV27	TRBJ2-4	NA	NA	TGTGCCAGCAGTTCTATAGCGGTACTGGCGCGTAGAGCCAAAAACATTCAGTACTTC	CASSSIAVLARRAKNIQYF
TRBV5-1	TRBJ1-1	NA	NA	TGCGCCAGCCGCCCGGGACACGGACGGGACACTGAAGCTTTCTTT	CASRPGHGRDTEAFF
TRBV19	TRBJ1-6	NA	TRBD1	TGTGCCAGTAGTCTTCGTCCGGGACAGGGAGATTCACCCCTCCACTTT	CASSLRPGQGDSPLHF
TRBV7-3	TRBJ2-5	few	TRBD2	TGTGCCAGCAGCCCCGGACTAGCGGGGGGGCGGGAGACCCAGTACTTC	CASSPGLAGGRETQYF
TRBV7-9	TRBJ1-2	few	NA	TGTGCCAGCAGCTTAGGTCCAGGCTACACCTTC	CASSLGPGYTF
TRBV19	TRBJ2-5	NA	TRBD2	TGTGCCAGTAGCTCCGGGACTAGCGGGGGGAGATGGGAGACCCAGTACTTC	CASSSGTSGGRWETQYF
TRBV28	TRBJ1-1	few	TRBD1	TGTGCCAGCACCCAGGGGACAGCGAACACTGAAGCTTTCTTT	CASTQGTANTEAFF
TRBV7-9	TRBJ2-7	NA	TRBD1	TGTGCCAGCAGCTTAGAGGGCGACAGGGGGTACGAGCAGTACTTC	CASSLEGDRGYEQYF
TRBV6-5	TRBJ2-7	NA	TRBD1	TGTGCCAGCAGTTACCCACAGGGGCGAGGGGGCGAGCAGTACTTC	CASSYPQGRGGEQYF
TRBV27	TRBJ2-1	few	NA	TGTGCCAGCAGTGGACCCTCTACAGGGAAACCATCCTACAATGAGCAGTTCTTC	CASSGPSTGKPSYNEQFF
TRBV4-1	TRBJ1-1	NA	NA	TGCGCCAGCAGCCCCCGGGGCGGGGCTCTGAACACTGAAGCTTTCTTT	CASSPRGGALNTEAFF
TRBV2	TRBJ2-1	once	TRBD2	TGTGCCAGCAGTCCGAGGGGGACTAGCGGCAACAAAGGGCAGTTCTTC	CASSPRGTSGNKGQFF
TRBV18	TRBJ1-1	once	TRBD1	TGTGCCAGCTCACCACCACCAGGGGGCCACGGCACTGAAGCTTTCTTT	CASSPPPGGHGTEAFF
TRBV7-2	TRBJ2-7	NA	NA	TGTGCCAGCACACAGGGAGGGTACGAGCAGTACTTC	CASTQGGYEQYF
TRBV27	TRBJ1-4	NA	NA	TGTGCCAGCAGCCTCAGTTTGGCGCGGGATGAAAAACTGTTTTTT	CASSLSLARDEKLFF
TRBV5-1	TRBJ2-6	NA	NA	TGCGCCACCTCGGGATCTGGGGCCAACGTCCTGACTTTC	CATSGSGANVLTF
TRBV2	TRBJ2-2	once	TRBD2	TGTGCCAGCGGGAGGGACGCTCGGAAGGCCGGGGAGCTGTTTTTT	CASGRDARKAGELFF